This is a list of T cell receptor beta chains from one sample in a study of T cells in Graves' hyperthyroidism and ophthalmopathy. TCRdb re-called the multiplex PCR reads with MiXCR, one entry per CDR3 protein. This table holds over 700,000 distinct CDR3 sequences, under 45% found once. Sequenced input: blood. These receptors all stem from a woman aged 40 to 50 with Graves' hyperthyroidism. CDR3s include the opening cysteine and the closing phenylalanine or tryptophan. The D gene is left open where the match is weak. Expanded clones are given a class, and other clones once, few, many or no size at all.

CDR3nt,CDR3aa,d_gene,v_gene,j_gene,abundance
TGTGCCAGCAGTGAAGCGGGTTTCCGGGAGCTGTTTTTT,CASSEAGFRELFF,-,TRBV2,TRBJ2-2,many
TGTGCCAGCAGCGGGGGGGGGACAGAACCTGGAGAGACCCAGTACTTC,CASSGGGTEPGETQYF,-,TRBV13,TRBJ2-5,-
TGTGCCAGCAAACCGGGACAGGGGTCTGGGGCCAACGTCCTGACTTTC,CASKPGQGSGANVLTF,TRBD1,TRBV10-3,TRBJ2-6,-
TGTGCCAGCAGTGAAGCGCTTCAGAGAAAAGCTTTCTTT,CASSEALQRKAFF,-,TRBV2,TRBJ1-1,many
TGTGCCAGCGGCCCCCCAGACTCTACCTACGAGCAGTACTTC,CASGPPDSTYEQYF,-,TRBV7-8,TRBJ2-7,-
TGTGCCAGTAGTATTCTGGGGGACAATCAGCCCCAGCATTTT,CASSILGDNQPQHF,-,TRBV19,TRBJ1-5,few
TGTGCCAGCAACTTACAAGAGACACACGAATCTTACGAGCAGTACTTC,CASNLQETHESYEQYF,-,TRBV10-3,TRBJ2-7,once
TGTGCCAGCAGTTCTCAATGGGATGGCTACACCTTC,CASSSQWDGYTF,-,TRBV6-5,TRBJ1-2,many
TGTGCCATCAGTGACTCCGGGACAGGTTTAACTAACTATGGCTACACCTTC,CAISDSGTGLTNYGYTF,TRBD1,TRBV10-3,TRBJ1-2,many
TGTGCCAGCAGCCGCACAACCTCGACAGTCTCTTCTTACACTGAAGCTTTCTTT,CASSRTTSTVSSYTEAFF,-,TRBV3-1,TRBJ1-1,-
TGTGCCATCAGTGATCCCTCGGGAGGAATGAACACTGAAGCTTTCTTT,CAISDPSGGMNTEAFF,-,TRBV10-3,TRBJ1-1,-
TGTGCCAGCAGCTTAACCATGAACACTGAAGCTTTCTTT,CASSLTMNTEAFF,-,TRBV7-2,TRBJ1-1,many
TGCGCCAGCAGCGCGAGCGGGCAGTCTCGGCAGTACTTC,CASSASGQSRQYF,-,TRBV4-3,TRBJ2-7,many
TGTGCCAGCAGCTTTAACTCGCCCGGGTCCTCCCCCCACGAGCAGTACTTC,CASSFNSPGSSPHEQYF,-,TRBV5-5,TRBJ2-7,-
TGTGCCAGCAGCCCCGGGACAGGGCCACCCTCCTACGAGCAGTACTTC,CASSPGTGPPSYEQYF,TRBD1,TRBV7-2,TRBJ2-7,few
TGTGCCAGCCAACCAACCCGACAGTCTGGGGAGCTGTTTTTT,CASQPTRQSGELFF,-,TRBV7-3,TRBJ2-2,-
TGTGCCAGCAGCACCTTTCCGGGGGATGAGCAGTTCTTC,CASSTFPGDEQFF,-,TRBV2,TRBJ2-1,few
TGTGCCAGCAGTTACGGCTGGGGAGCGGGGCCGCTCTCCTACGAGCAGTACTTC,CASSYGWGAGPLSYEQYF,TRBD2,TRBV10-3,TRBJ2-7,-
TGTGCCAGCAGCCACGGACCGAGCATCTATGGCTACACCTTC,CASSHGPSIYGYTF,-,TRBV14,TRBJ1-2,many
TGTGCCAGCAGTGAAGATTCTCTCCAGGGGCGTGAGCAGTACTTC,CASSEDSLQGREQYF,-,TRBV25-1,TRBJ2-7,many
TGTGCCACCAGTTCATCAGGGCTGGCTTTCTTT,CATSSSGLAFF,-,TRBV24-1,TRBJ1-1,many
TGTGCCAGCAGCGCGATAAGGGAAGGCTACACCTTC,CASSAIREGYTF,-,TRBV7-9,TRBJ1-2,many
TGCGCCAGCAGCCAAGCGGACTCCCACCTGAACACTGAAGCTTTCTTT,CASSQADSHLNTEAFF,-,TRBV4-1,TRBJ1-1,many